This T cell receptor beta chain was identified in a study of CD8+ T cells in alopecia areata. Study-level points and caveats: Normal-skin resident alphabeta T cells also appear among scalp sample sequences.

RNA was isolated and reverse transcribed to cDNA, the sequencing template. This table comes from immunoSEQ multiplex PCR, and its TCRdb copy is limited to in-frame clones, with some not included. This repertoire shows approximately 100,000 clones, 55% to 70% found once; its top ten account for 16%. Stated treatment: oral pan-JAK inhibitor, 5-10 mg twice daily. T lymphocytes (CD4+ and CD8+) were sorted from PBMCs. In regard to this clone: Antigen: not known.

Per the germline V gene, CDR1 is MNHEY and CDR2 is SMNVEV (reference sequence). The CDR3 loop spans 14 amino acids. V dropped 5 bases and J dropped 4 bases, with 12 bases sitting between them. This material consisted of CD8+ T cells sorted from blood, taken at approximately week 60, from a patient treated with tofacitinib. The V gene is TRBV27, the J gene TRBJ1-5, with D hard to call. The clonotype comes from a human donor with alopecia areata. In DNA form, the CDR3 reads TGTGCCAGCAGTCCCCTGCAGATTAATCAGCCCCAGCATTTT. Translating it yields CASSPLQINQPQHF.